Below, 32 T cell receptor beta chains from the same sample are listed, as sequenced in a study of cytomegalovirus exposure and HLA in healthy donors. The PCR employed 60 Vbeta primers together with 13 Jbeta primers. Only in-frame clones appear in the TCRdb table, and some are missing; sequencing was by immunoSEQ multiplex PCR. The sample includes about 190,000 clones, over 80% of them seen just once. Specimen: PBMCs. All receptors come from a man aged 30 to 45 in good health and CMV-seronegative.

V usage is TRBV18 and J usage is TRBJ1-4; 11 bases match TRBD1. The CDR3 contains 14 residues. J was trimmed by 7 bases and V by 6 bases; bases with no gene match: 4. CDR1 is KGHSH and CDR2 is LQKENI in the germline V gene. The CDR3 DNA follows: TGTGCCAGCTCCGGACAGGGGGCTTTTGAAAAACTGTTTTTT. The encoded protein is CASSGQGAFEKLFF.

The chain links TRBV15 to TRBJ2-1; 10 bases are shared with TRBD2. The length of the CDR3 is 14 residues. Germline CDR1 reads LNHNV; CDR2 reads YYDKDF (reference sequence). Unmatched junction bases numbered 10, after V lost 9 bases and J lost 8 bases. Written as DNA, the CDR3 is TGTGCCACGGAACGAGCGGGAGGGCCACATGAGCAGTTCTTC. As protein: CATERAGGPHEQFF.

The rearrangement uses TRBV2 and TRBJ2-1; 7 bases map to TRBD1. In germline, CDR1 is SNHLY, CDR2 FYNNEI. Trimming took 6 bases from V and 3 from J; bases not matched to a gene: 11. The CDR3 consists of 16 residues. The DNA for the CDR3 is TGTGCCAGCAGACCTTCCCCAGGGGGTGGCTACAATGAGCAGTTCTTC. The encoded protein is CASRPSPGGGYNEQFF.

This clone was detected only once. The rearrangement links TRBV5-1 to TRBJ1-2, with 9 bases matching TRBD1. Trimming cost V 3 bases and J 4 bases; bases outside gene matches: 4. Germline CDR1 reads SGHRS; CDR2 reads YFSETQ. The CDR3 is made up of 14 amino acids. In nucleotides, the CDR3 is TGCGCCAGCAGCTCGGGACAGGGATTCTATGGCTACACCTTC. This encodes CASSSGQGFYGYTF.

The chain employs TRBV7-9 and TRBJ1-5; D may be TRBD1 (5 bases). Germline CDR1 SEHNR, CDR2 FQNEAQ (reference sequence). CDR3 size: 12 residues. The V and J ends lost 6 bases and 2 bases respectively, with 5 bases between them. This CDR3 is CASRQGNQPQHF. The CDR3 coding sequence is TGTGCCAGCAGACAGGGCAATCAGCCCCAGCATTTT.

V usage is TRBV9 and J usage is TRBJ2-7; the D gene is possibly TRBD2 (6 bases). CDR3 size: 14 residues. Trimming left V 5 bases short and J 6 bases short, with 18 bases between. Germline values: CDR1 SGDLS, CDR2 YYNGEE. The CDR3 is CASSFSGGFGEQYF. In nucleotides, the CDR3 is TGTGCCAGCAGTTTTTCTGGGGGGTTTGGCGAGCAGTACTTC. Based on the CDR3 plus reference TRBV9 and TRBJ2-7, the full variable domain is DSGVTQTPKHLITATGQRVTLRCSPRSGDLSVYWYQQSLDQGLQFLIQYYNGEERAKGNILERFSAQQFPDLHSELNLSSLELGDSALYFCASSFSGGFGEQYFGPGTRLTVT.

The chain joins TRBV2 to TRBJ1-5, with 9 nucleotides matching TRBD1. CDR3 length: 15 amino acids. Germline-derived CDR1 and CDR2 are SNHLY and FYNNEI. J lost 7 bases, V lost 0 bases, and 4 bases had no gene match. The CDR3 nucleotides read TGTGCCAGCAGTGAAGCGGGACAGGGTTCCCAGCCCCAGCATTTT. Translated, it gives CASSEAGQGSQPQHF.

The chain uses TRBV18 and TRBJ1-1; D possibly corresponds to TRBD1 (5 bases). Looked up from germline, CDR1 is KGHSH and CDR2 is LQKENI. Trimming pared 2 bases from V and 10 bases from J, leaving 14 bases between. CDR3 length equals 13 residues. The chain's CDR3 is CASSPRGTLIAFF. The CDR3 DNA sequence: TGTGCCAGCTCACCAAGGGGAACACTGATAGCTTTCTTT.

Note on this clone: One end of the junction does not line up with germline, which may come from a read error. The chain has TRBV7-9 and TRBJ2-7; 7 bases fit TRBD2. The CDR3 is made up of 15 amino acids. Germline lookup yields CDR1 SEHNR and CDR2 FQNEAQ (reference sequence). The DNA of the CDR3 is TGTTCCAGCAGCCCTCTTGGGAGGGAACTCTACGAGCAGTACTTC. Its translation: CSSSPLGRELYEQYF.

The chain has TRBV6-5 and TRBJ1-5; D remains ambiguous. The CDR3 sequence is 14 residues long. Per the germline V gene, CDR1 is MNHEY and CDR2 is SVGAGI. Between the trimmed V and J ends, which lost 0 bases and 0 bases, there was a span of 3 bases. CDR3 loop: CASSYSHSNQPQHF. The CDR3 bases are TGTGCCAGCAGTTACTCACATAGCAATCAGCCCCAGCATTTT.

The chain links TRBV27 to TRBJ1-2; 8 nucleotides match TRBD1. The germline CDR1 and CDR2 sequences are MNHEY and SMNVEV (reference sequence). Trimming at V came to 6 bases and at J to 4 bases, leaving 7 bases not matched to a gene. The CDR3 contains 14 residues. This CDR3 is CASRVTGAGYGYTF. DNA for the CDR3: TGTGCCAGCAGGGTGACAGGGGCAGGCTATGGCTACACCTTC.

On this clone: Germline and junction disagree at one end, which may indicate a read error. The V gene is TRBV28, the J gene TRBJ2-2; 7 bases agree with TRBD1. There are 14 residues in the CDR3. Germline CDR1 MDHEN, CDR2 SYDVKM. CDR3 sequence reads: CAISTQGSLGELFF. The CDR3 DNA follows: TGTGCCATCAGTACACAGGGGAGCTTAGGGGAGCTGTTTTTT.

The chain has TRBV5-1 and TRBJ2-1; 8 nucleotides align to TRBD1. V lost 4 bases to trimming and J lost 3 bases; unmatched junction nucleotides: 3. The CDR3 has 14 amino acids. Germline assignment: CDR1 SGHRS and CDR2 YFSETQ. The CDR3 reads CASSVGQGYNEQFF. The CDR3 region has the DNA TGCGCCAGCAGCGTTGGACAGGGCTACAATGAGCAGTTCTTC.

The chain employs TRBV4-2 and TRBJ2-7; 10 bases are a match to TRBD1. The CDR3 totals 16 residues. Germline CDR1 LGHNA, CDR2 YNFKEQ. Germline trimming cut 4 bases from V and 5 bases from J; bases unmatched to any gene: 11. The CDR3 nucleotides are TGTGCCAGCAGCCCCTTCGGACAGGGGGGCGGTAACGAGCAGTACTTC. It yields the protein CASSPFGQGGGNEQYF.

The CDR3 is CASKYEGDTSNYGYTF. CDR3 bases: TGTGCCAGCAAGTACGAAGGGGACACCTCTAACTATGGCTACACCTTC. The chain recombines TRBV6-6 with TRBJ1-2, with D perhaps TRBD1 (6 bases). Germline assignment: CDR1 MNHNY and CDR2 SVGAGI (reference sequence). This CDR3 has 16 residues. Between the trimmed V and J ends, which lost 7 bases and 0 bases, there was a span of 18 bases.

The chain joins TRBV15 to TRBJ2-5; D uncertain. V lost 0 bases to trimming and J lost 5 bases, with 7 bases between them. The CDR3 spans 13 residues. Germline V gene lookup returns CDR1 LNHNV and CDR2 YYDKDF (reference sequence). The CDR3 nucleotides read TGTGCCACCAGCAGAGATTTAGCCGAGACCCAGTACTTC. Translating gives CATSRDLAETQYF.

The chain uses TRBV6-1 and TRBJ1-5; D is uncertain. Germline CDR1 reads MNHNS; CDR2 reads SASEGT. Trimming removed 4 bases at V and 1 base at J, with 11 bases between. CDR3 length equals 15 residues. The CDR3 loop reads CASSGGSSSNQPQHF. CDR3 coding DNA: TGTGCCAGCAGTGGAGGGAGTTCGAGCAATCAGCCCCAGCATTTT.

The chain couples TRBV11-2 to TRBJ2-2, with 8 bases fitting TRBD2. The trim removed 2 bases at V and 4 bases at J, leaving 6 bases unmatched. Per germline, CDR1 SGHAT and CDR2 FQNNGV. This CDR3 is 16 amino acids long. CDR3 in amino acids: CASSLNQAGATGELFF. The CDR3, as DNA: TGTGCCAGCAGCTTAAATCAAGCGGGGGCCACCGGGGAGCTGTTTTTT.

The chain combines TRBV2 with TRBJ2-1, with 9 nucleotides matching TRBD2. Per germline, CDR1 SNHLY and CDR2 FYNNEI. Trimming cost V 9 bases and J 4 bases; bases outside gene matches: 4. The CDR3 totals 13 residues. The CDR3 DNA follows: TGTGCCAGTTGTCTAGCGGGATACAATGAGCAGTTCTTC. Translated, it gives CASCLAGYNEQFF.

The CDR3 sequence is CASSLALREYNSPLHF. CDR3 sequence (DNA): TGTGCCAGCAGCTTAGCTTTGAGGGAATATAATTCACCCCTCCACTTT. This sequence joins TRBV7-8 and TRBJ1-6; D remains ambiguous. The length of the CDR3 is 16 residues. The V end lost 0 bases, the J end lost 4 bases, and 10 bases lay between the germline ends. Germline CDR1 is SGHVS and CDR2 is FQNEAQ.

The chain combines TRBV27 with TRBJ1-5; tentatively, D is TRBD1 (6 bases). CDR1 MNHEY and CDR2 SMNVEV come from the germline V gene (reference sequence). Trimming removed 7 bases at V and 0 bases at J, with 16 bases between. This CDR3 is built from 16 residues. The CDR3 is CASIWTANYSNQPQHF. As DNA, the CDR3 is TGTGCCAGCATTTGGACAGCGAACTATAGCAATCAGCCCCAGCATTTT.

This sequence joins TRBV7-9 and TRBJ1-1; maybe TRBD1 (5 bases). V dropped 4 bases and J dropped 4 bases, with 10 bases sitting between them. The germline V gene encodes CDR1 SEHNR and CDR2 FQNEAQ (reference sequence). The CDR3 length is 13 residues. The CDR3 bases are TGTGCCAGCAGCTCTGGGGGGAGCACTGAAGCTTTCTTT. Protein product: CASSSGGSTEAFF.

As regards this clone: Relative to the germline gene, one junction end is altered; a read error may explain this. The chain has TRBV2 and TRBJ1-2; 7 positions match TRBD1. The germline gives CDR1 SNHLY, CDR2 FYNNEI. There are 14 residues in the CDR3. In DNA form, the CDR3 reads TGTGCCAGCAGCGAAGGGGACAGCTTCTATGGCTACACCTTC. The encoded protein is CASSEGDSFYGYTF. Complete variable domain (other parts from reference TRBV2 and TRBJ1-2): EPEVTQTPSHQVTQMGQEVILRCVPISNHLYFYWYRQILGQKVEFLVSFYNNEISEKSEIFDDQFSVERPDGSNFTLKIRSTKLEDSAMYFCASSEGDSFYGYTFGSGTRLTVV.

The J gene is TRBJ2-5, the V gene TRBV20-1; D ambiguous. Trimming shortened V by 3 bases and J by 5 bases, and 4 bases separated the two germline ends. CDR3 length: 10 amino acids. Germline lookup yields CDR1 DFQATT and CDR2 SNEGSKA (reference sequence). Here the CDR3 reads CSAREETQYF. The DNA of the CDR3 is TGCAGTGCTAGGGAGGAGACCCAGTACTTC.

As to this clone: Compared with germline, one end of the junction differs, possibly owing to a read error. The chain carries TRBV7-9 and TRBJ2-7; D uncertain. Looked up from germline, CDR1 is SEHNR and CDR2 is FQNEAQ (reference sequence). The CDR3 spans 12 residues. The CDR3 loop reads CSSSLDGSEQYF. The DNA of the CDR3 is TGTTCCAGCAGCTTAGACGGGTCCGAGCAGTACTTC.

The rearrangement uses TRBV4-2 and TRBJ2-7; weak D call: TRBD2 (5 bases). There are 14 residues in the CDR3. Germline CDR1 is LGHNA and CDR2 is YNFKEQ. V lost 1 base to trimming and J lost 3 bases, with 10 bases between them. The CDR3 loop is CASSQGTDYYEQYF. CDR3 DNA sequence: TGTGCCAGCAGCCAAGGGACTGACTACTACGAGCAGTACTTC.

V usage is TRBV30 and J usage is TRBJ1-5; D remains unclear. The CDR3 consists of 16 residues. V gave up 1 base and J gave up 7 bases, with 20 bases separating them. From germline, CDR1 is GTSNPN and CDR2 SVGIG (reference sequence). The CDR3 loop is CAWSDGLKVVRQPQHF. CDR3 nucleotide sequence: TGTGCCTGGAGTGACGGGTTGAAGGTGGTCCGACAGCCCCAGCATTTT.

The rearrangement joins TRBV5-1 to TRBJ2-3, with 13 bases lining up with TRBD2. Trimming took 1 base from V and 0 from J; bases not matched to a gene: 17. CDR3 size: 22 residues. The germline gives CDR1 SGHRS, CDR2 YFSETQ. The CDR3 sequence: CASSLNHFRPGLAGTSTDTQYF. CDR3 bases: TGCGCCAGCAGCTTGAATCATTTCCGCCCGGGACTAGCGGGGACTAGCACAGATACGCAGTATTTT.

The chain joins TRBV6-5 to TRBJ1-2; D unresolved. Germline lookup yields CDR1 MNHEY and CDR2 SVGAGI. Trimming removed 4 bases from V and 0 bases from J, with 12 bases in between. The CDR3 is made up of 15 amino acids. CDR3 protein: CASSWFRNSNYGYTF. For the CDR3, the DNA is TGTGCCAGCAGTTGGTTCAGGAACTCTAACTATGGCTACACCTTC.

Points on this clone: This sample includes further DNA sequences coding for the same CDR3. This sequence joins TRBV6-5 and TRBJ1-1; no reliable D call. The V end was cut by 2 bases, the J end by 1 base, with 5 bases between. There are 13 residues in the CDR3. Per the germline V gene, CDR1 is MNHEY and CDR2 is SVGAGI. CDR3 sequence (DNA): TGTGCCAGCAGTTACGGGCCGAACACTGAAGCTTTCTTT. Translated, it gives CASSYGPNTEAFF.

The rearrangement joins TRBV7-9 to TRBJ2-5, with a possible D match to TRBD1 (5 bases). Germline CDR1 reads SEHNR; CDR2 reads FQNEAQ (reference sequence). The CDR3 contains 15 residues. Deletions cut 5 bases from V and 1 base from J, with 14 bases between. The CDR3 coding sequence is TGTGCCAGCAGCCAAGGCACAGGTACCCAAGAGACCCAGTACTTC. Amino acid sequence: CASSQGTGTQETQYF.

The CDR3 here is CASSLRPTGAAQPQHF. In nucleotides, the CDR3 is TGTGCCAGCAGCTTAAGACCCACAGGGGCCGCTCAGCCCCAGCATTTT. The chain couples TRBV11-2 to TRBJ1-5; 7 positions agree with TRBD1. CDR1 SGHAT and CDR2 FQNNGV come from the germline V gene. The CDR3 is 16 amino acids. J lost 6 bases, V lost 2 bases, and 10 bases had no gene match. The full variable domain, completed using reference TRBV11-2 and TRBJ1-5, is EAGVAQSPRYKIIEKRQSVAFWCNPISGHATLYWYQQILGQGPKLLIQFQNNGVVDDSQLPKDRFSAERLKGVDSTLKIQPAKLEDSAVYLCASSLRPTGAAQPQHFGDGTRLSIL.